Below, 4 T cell receptor beta chains from the same sample are listed, as sequenced in a study of blood T cell repertoires in COVID-19. Here immunoSEQ multiplex PCR was the method, and the copy in TCRdb shows in-frame clones only, minus some. The sample comprises fewer than 300,000 clones, approximately 80% of which are singletons, and approximately 5% rests with the top ten. The specimen sequenced was PBMCs or T cells enriched from blood (not recorded which). These receptors all come from a middle-aged man who had been exposed to COVID-19.

This chain joins TRBV20-1 and TRBJ1-3; D might be TRBD1 (5 bases). The CDR3 has 14 amino acids. Germline CDR1 and CDR2: DFQATT and SNEGSKA (reference sequence). Trimming cost V 3 bases and J 0 bases, with 9 bases left between them. This chain's CDR3 is CSASFGGSGNTIYF. The DNA for the CDR3 is TGCAGTGCTAGTTTCGGGGGCTCTGGAAACACCATATATTTT.

This clone appeared a few times. The chain employs TRBV7-6 and TRBJ2-1; possible D gene TRBD2, 5 bases. V lost 5 bases to trimming and J lost 0 bases, with 11 bases between them. The V gene's germline CDR1 is SGHVS and CDR2 FNYEAQ. The CDR3 is 15 residues long. CDR3 loop: CASSASAVSYNEQFF. The CDR3 DNA sequence: TGTGCCAGCAGCGCCTCAGCGGTCTCCTACAATGAGCAGTTCTTC.

This clone was observed once. This chain links TRBV5-5 with TRBJ2-5; TRBD1 is a possible D gene (5 bases). The CDR3 length is 15 residues. The ends were cut back, 3 bases at V and 2 bases at J, with 14 bases in the middle. The germline gives CDR1 SGHKS, CDR2 YYEKEE (reference sequence). CDR3 sequence reads: CASSSPGFMQETQYF. CDR3 in DNA: TGTGCCAGCAGCTCACCAGGGTTTATGCAAGAGACCCAGTACTTC.

This rearrangement joins TRBV19 to TRBJ2-1; possible D gene TRBD2, 5 bases. The CDR3 has 15 amino acids. V was pared by 0 bases and J by 2 bases, with 8 bases between. Per germline, CDR1 LNHDA and CDR2 SQIVND (reference sequence). The chain's CDR3 is CASSIDRGPYNEQFF. The CDR3 DNA is TGTGCCAGTAGTATAGATCGAGGGCCCTACAATGAGCAGTTCTTC.